The T cell receptor (beta chain) described here comes from a study of graft-versus-host responses after intestinal transplantation. The wider study: Isolated intestinal, liver-intestinal, or multivisceral transplants were what recipients had. All recipients were given anti-thymocyte globulin induction, and tacrolimus and steroids were then administered for around three years.

Study findings and constraints: Levels of circulating GvH clones at their peak were associated with early post-transplant HvG declines. Detected in recipient marrow were GvH clones, some of which were first observed in ileum or blood.

V dropped 1 base and J dropped 0 bases, with 1 base sitting between them. Germline V gene lookup returns CDR1 SGHRS and CDR2 YFSETQ. This CDR3 has 12 amino acids. For this clone: Its antigen is currently unknown.

The repertoire was sequenced with immunoSEQ multiplex PCR; TCRdb's copy has only in-frame clones and lacks some. The sample consists of roughly 120,000 clones, around 93% of them appearing once. V usage is TRBV5-1 and J usage is TRBJ1-2; no reliable D call. This sample comprised unstimulated CD8+ T cells sorted from spleen or lymph node cells, obtained before intestinal transplant. This sequence originates from a human donor who received an intestinal transplant. As DNA, the CDR3 is TGCGCCAGCAGCTTGACTAACTATGGCTACACCTTC. It is translated as CASSLTNYGYTF.